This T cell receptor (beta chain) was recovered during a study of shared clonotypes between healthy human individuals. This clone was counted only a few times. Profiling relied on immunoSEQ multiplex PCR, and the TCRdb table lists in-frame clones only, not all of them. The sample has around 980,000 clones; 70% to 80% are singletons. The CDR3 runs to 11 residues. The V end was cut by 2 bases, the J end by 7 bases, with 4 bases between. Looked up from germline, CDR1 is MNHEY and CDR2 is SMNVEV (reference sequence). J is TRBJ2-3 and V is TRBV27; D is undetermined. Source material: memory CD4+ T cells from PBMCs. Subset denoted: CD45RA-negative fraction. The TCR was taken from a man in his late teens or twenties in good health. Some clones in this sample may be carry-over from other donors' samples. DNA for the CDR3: TGTGCCAGCAGTTTAGGTTATACGCAGTATTTT. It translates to CASSLGYTQYF.